Listed here are 2 T cell receptor beta chains from one sample, sequenced in a study of blood T cell repertoires in COVID-19. The protocol was immunoSEQ multiplex PCR, while the TCRdb copy is restricted to in-frame clones and leaves out a portion. Of 120,000 or so clones listed, approximately 90% are singletons. Sample: peripheral blood. All receptors come from a human donor in a cohort sampled during active COVID-19.

This sequence joins TRBV7-9 and TRBJ2-7; the D gene is possibly TRBD1 (7 bases). The CDR3 contains 18 residues. The germline CDR1 and CDR2 sequences are SEHNR and FQNEAQ (reference sequence). V lost 5 bases, J lost 3 bases, and 26 bases lay in between. In DNA, the CDR3 is TGTGCCAGCAGCCAGCGACTATCGACAGGGAGGTCGGGCTACGAGCAGTACTTC. It yields the protein CASSQRLSTGRSGYEQYF.

CDR3 amino acids: CASRTEFNYGYTF. The CDR3 DNA is TGTGCCAGCAGGACAGAATTTAACTATGGCTACACCTTC. The chain joins TRBV6-5 to TRBJ1-2; D perhaps matches TRBD1 (5 bases). Germline V gives CDR1 MNHEY, CDR2 SVGAGI. This CDR3 is built from 13 residues. V was trimmed by 6 bases and J by 1 base, leaving 9 bases between them.